This T cell receptor beta chain originates from a study of CD8 T cells in Susac syndrome. Random hexamers primed reverse transcription of 0.5 to 1 ug RNA. Across 54 Vbeta and 13 Jbeta, immunoSEQ multiplex PCR amplified TCR beta CDR3. TCRdb fed the immunoSEQ multiplex PCR reads into MiXCR, producing one record per CDR3 protein. The sample shows around 230,000 distinct CDR3 sequences, almost 97% of them seen only once. The sequencing input was CD4+ T cells from PBMCs. This clonotype was obtained from a human donor with Susac syndrome.

Here the CDR3 reads CASSLDGRVETQYF. As DNA, the CDR3 is TGTGCCAGCAGCTTAGACGGCCGGGTCGAGACCCAGTACTTC. V is TRBV7-9 and J is TRBJ2-5; D remains ambiguous. Trimming pared 1 base from V and 5 bases from J, leaving 11 bases between. In germline, CDR1 is SEHNR, CDR2 FQNEAQ (reference sequence). The CDR3 covers 14 residues.